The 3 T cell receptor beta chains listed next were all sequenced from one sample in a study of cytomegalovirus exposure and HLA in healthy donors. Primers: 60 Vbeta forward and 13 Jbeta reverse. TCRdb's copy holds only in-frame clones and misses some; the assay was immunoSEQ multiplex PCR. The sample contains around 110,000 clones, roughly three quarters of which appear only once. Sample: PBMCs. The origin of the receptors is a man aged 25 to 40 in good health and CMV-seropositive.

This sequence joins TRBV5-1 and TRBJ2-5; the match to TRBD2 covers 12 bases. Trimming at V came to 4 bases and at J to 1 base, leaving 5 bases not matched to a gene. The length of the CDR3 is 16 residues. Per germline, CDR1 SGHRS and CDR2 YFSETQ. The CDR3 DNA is TGCGCCAGCAGCGTCACTAGCGGGGGGCTCCAAGAGACCCAGTACTTC. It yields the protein CASSVTSGGLQETQYF.

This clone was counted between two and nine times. The CDR3 spells CASSQGPLSSGNTIYF. The CDR3 DNA reads as TGTGCCAGCAGCCAAGGGCCCCTCAGCTCTGGAAACACCATATATTTT. This chain joins TRBV4-2 and TRBJ1-3; D call uncertain. The V gene lost 1 base and the J gene lost 0 bases, with 10 bases spanning the gap. The CDR3 has 16 amino acids. Germline V gene lookup returns CDR1 LGHNA and CDR2 YNFKEQ.

CDR3 region: CSGYGTDYGYTF. CDR3 sequence (DNA): TGCAGCGGATATGGGACAGACTATGGCTACACCTTC. The chain links TRBV29-1 to TRBJ1-2; 7 positions agree with TRBD1. This CDR3 spans 12 amino acids. Germline values: CDR1 SQVTM, CDR2 ANQGSEA. With 7 bases clipped from V and 3 bases from J, the junction kept 5 bases outside the gene matches.